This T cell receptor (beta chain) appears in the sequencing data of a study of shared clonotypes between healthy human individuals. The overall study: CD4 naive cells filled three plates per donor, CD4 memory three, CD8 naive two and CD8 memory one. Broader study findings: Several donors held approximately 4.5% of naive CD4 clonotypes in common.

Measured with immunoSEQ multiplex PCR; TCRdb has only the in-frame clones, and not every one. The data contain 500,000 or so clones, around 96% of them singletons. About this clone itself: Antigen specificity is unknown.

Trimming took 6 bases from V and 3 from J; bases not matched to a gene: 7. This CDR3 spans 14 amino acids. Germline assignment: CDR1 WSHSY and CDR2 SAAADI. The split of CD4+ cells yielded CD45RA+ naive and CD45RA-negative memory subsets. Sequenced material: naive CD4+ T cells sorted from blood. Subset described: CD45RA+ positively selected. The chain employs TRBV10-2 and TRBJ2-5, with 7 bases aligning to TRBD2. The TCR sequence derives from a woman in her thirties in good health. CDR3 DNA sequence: TGCGCCAGCAGCTTCGGGGGGAGGGAAGAGACCCAGTACTTC. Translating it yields CASSFGGREETQYF.